This T cell receptor (beta chain) is drawn from a study of vaccination effects on CD4 cells after COVID-19. TCRdb's copy holds only in-frame clones and misses some; the assay was immunoSEQ multiplex PCR. The sample has under 85,000 clones; roughly 80% are singletons. Deletions cut 3 bases from V and 1 base from J, with 7 bases between. The CDR3 is 14 amino acids. Germline CDR1 and CDR2: KGHDR and SFDVKD. Comment on this clone: Its antigen is unidentified.

Sequencing in the ViraFEST assay came after antigen-specific CD4+ T cells had been expanded with viral peptide pools, which were used to stimulate PBMC. A roughly 11-day culture period preceded the isolation of CD4+ T cells. It was two doses of either the BNT162b2 or mRNA-1273 vaccine that participants received. The J gene is TRBJ2-3, the V gene TRBV24-1, with a tentative D call TRBD1 (6 bases). The origin of this receptor is a human donor who received a COVID-19 vaccine. Sequencing was performed on CD4+ T cells from PBMCs cultured with HCoV-OC43 spike peptides, taken after COVID-19 vaccination. Subset defined: HCoV-OC43 spike overlapping peptide pool stimulation. CDR3 region: CATSDRQGTDTQYF. CDR3 DNA: TGTGCCACCAGTGATCGACAGGGCACAGATACGCAGTATTTT.